The next 17 T cell receptor beta chains were all read from a single sample in a study of T cell responses to AZD1222 COVID-19 vaccine (dated by TCRdb to the early 2020s). This sample's time point label indicates: baseline before first vaccination. This sample's treatment or condition label indicates: meningococcal conjugate vaccine given as trial control. Library creation used the immunoSEQ multiplex PCR assay. TCRdb re-hosts the immuneACCESS table, in-frame sequences only. Its copies lack some clones; in the studies checked, an unresolved V gene accounts for under half of them, and the cause for the rest is not known. This sample has roughly 150,000 clones in its table, and approximately 88% of those were observed once. 3% to 4% of the sample is in the top ten clones. Material: peripheral blood, obtained on day 0 of MenACWY control vaccination. The receptor source for this set is an adult in good health.

The CDR3 here is CASSLLGGGDGNTIYF. CDR3 bases: TGCGCCAGCAGCTTGTTAGGGGGAGGAGACGGAAACACCATATATTTT. The rearrangement joins TRBV5-1 to TRBJ1-3, with D possibly being TRBD1 (6 bases). Looked up from germline, CDR1 is SGHRS and CDR2 is YFSETQ. Between the trimmed V and J ends, which lost 1 base and 4 bases, there was a span of 15 bases. The CDR3 extends over 16 amino acids.

The chain uses TRBV3-1 (or the pseudogene TRBV3-2) and TRBJ2-5, with a possible D match to TRBD2 (6 bases). The ends were cut back, 5 bases at V and 5 bases at J, with 15 bases in the middle. The length of the CDR3 is 14 residues. The germline gives CDR1 LGHDT, CDR2 YNNKEL (reference sequence). The CDR3 protein is CASSSGLALETQYF. The CDR3, as DNA: TGTGCCAGCAGCTCGGGACTTGCCCTGGAGACCCAGTACTTC.

V and J are TRBV5-4 and TRBJ1-1; 9 bases map to TRBD1. Per germline, CDR1 SGHNT and CDR2 YYREEE (reference sequence). The CDR3 has 14 amino acids. The J segment lost 5 bases and the V segment lost 4 bases, leaving 6 bases of the junction unmatched. The CDR3 DNA is TGTGCCAGCAGCCCCGACAGGGGGGGTACTGAAGCTTTCTTT. It translates to CASSPDRGGTEAFF.

The chain combines TRBV7-2 with TRBJ1-5, with D uncertain. Germline values: CDR1 SGHTA, CDR2 FQGNSA. The CDR3 is made up of 13 amino acids. V gave up 5 bases and J gave up 4 bases, with 9 bases separating them. DNA for the CDR3: TGTGCCAGCAGCGACCCGCCGAATCAGCCCCAGCATTTT. Protein product: CASSDPPNQPQHF.

The chain couples TRBV7-2 to TRBJ1-1, with TRBD1 identical over 8 bases. Losses at the gene ends were 4 bases for V and 3 bases for J; bases not matched to a gene: 1. This CDR3 comprises 13 residues. Germline values: CDR1 SGHTA, CDR2 FQGNSA. CDR3 in DNA: TGTGCCAGCAGCTCCAGGGGGCACACTGAAGCTTTCTTT. Protein product: CASSSRGHTEAFF.

The chain couples TRBV6-4 to TRBJ2-3; D might be TRBD1 (5 bases). Germline CDR1 MRHNA, CDR2 SNTAGT. This CDR3 is 15 amino acids long. Trimming stripped 5 bases from V and 0 bases from J, with 12 bases between. CDR3 residues: CASSKGHPSTDTQYF. The CDR3 nucleotides read TGTGCCAGCAGTAAAGGACATCCGAGCACAGATACGCAGTATTTT.

The chain combines TRBV7-2 with TRBJ2-1, with TRBD2 as a possible D gene (6 bases). Germline V lookup: CDR1 SGHTA, CDR2 FQGNSA. V was clipped by 4 bases and J by 2 bases, with 12 bases between them. The CDR3 is 15 residues long. The CDR3 spells CASSWGLSTYNEQFF. CDR3 in DNA: TGTGCCAGCAGCTGGGGACTTTCAACCTACAATGAGCAGTTCTTC.

The V and J genes are TRBV18 and TRBJ1-2; TRBD1 matches at 8 bases. Per germline, CDR1 KGHSH and CDR2 LQKENI. The ends lost 2 bases at V and 1 base at J; junction bases unmatched: 3. The CDR3 is 15 amino acids. The chain's CDR3 is CASSPAGGLNYGYTF. CDR3 nucleotides: TGTGCCAGCTCACCAGCAGGGGGCCTTAACTATGGCTACACCTTC.

J is TRBJ2-7 and V is TRBV6-2 or TRBV6-3, with D perhaps being TRBD1 or TRBD2 (5 bases each). Germline assignment: CDR1 MNHEY and CDR2 SVGEGT. This CDR3 is 14 amino acids long. Trimming stripped 2 bases from V and 1 base from J, with 9 bases between. CDR3 protein: CASSYKGESYEQYF. The CDR3 nucleotides read TGTGCCAGCAGTTACAAAGGGGAGTCCTACGAGCAGTACTTC.

The chain has TRBV6-6 and TRBJ1-1, with D perhaps TRBD1 (6 bases). Trimming stripped 5 bases from V and 2 bases from J, with 12 bases between. This CDR3 is built from 14 residues. Per the germline V gene, CDR1 is MNHNY and CDR2 is SVGAGI (reference sequence). CDR3 coding DNA: TGTGCCAGCAGTCACCAAGGGGGAAACACTGAAGCTTTCTTT. Translating gives CASSHQGGNTEAFF.

The V and J genes are TRBV10-3 and TRBJ2-5; 9 nucleotides agree with TRBD1. Germline V lookup: CDR1 ENHRY, CDR2 SYGVKD. The CDR3 runs 15 residues. The V segment lost 2 bases and the J segment 5 bases; nucleotides outside the gene matches: 6. CDR3 sequence reads: CAISEGTGKPETQYF. CDR3 nucleotide sequence: TGTGCCATCAGTGAGGGGACAGGGAAACCGGAGACCCAGTACTTC.

In its sample, this clone was seen a few times. The rearrangement joins TRBV21-1 to TRBJ2-5; TRBD2, the D gene given by the table, was not confirmed from the DNA. TRBV21-1 is annotated as a pseudogene. This CDR3 contains 18 residues. CDR3 region: CASSLDRVGLAVQETQYF. The DNA for the CDR3 is TGTGCCAGCAGCCTGGACAGGGTGGGACTAGCGGTCCAAGAGACCCAGTACTTC.

A few counts support this clone. This chain connects TRBV2 to TRBJ1-1; 7 bases are a match to TRBD1. CDR1 and CDR2 (germline): SNHLY, FYNNEI. The CDR3 sequence is 13 residues long. The ends lost 9 bases at V and 10 bases at J; junction bases unmatched: 14. CDR3 in amino acids: CARSGTADVIAFF. Here the CDR3 DNA reads TGTGCCAGATCCGGGACAGCGGATGTTATAGCTTTCTTT.

This clone was seen a single time. The V and J genes are TRBV5-4 and TRBJ2-5; a possible D gene is TRBD2 (7 bases). There are 14 residues in the CDR3. Per the germline V gene, CDR1 is SGHNT and CDR2 is YYREEE (reference sequence). Trimming pared 3 bases from V and 5 bases from J, leaving 14 bases between. This CDR3 is CASSSPGGGETQYF. In nucleotides, the CDR3 is TGTGCCAGCAGCTCTCCGGGGGGCGGTGAGACCCAGTACTTC.

This clone turned up a few times. The chain employs TRBV7-9 and TRBJ2-1, with D unclear. The ends were cut back, 2 bases at V and 7 bases at J, with 9 bases in the middle. The CDR3 consists of 13 residues. Germline loops: CDR1 SEHNR, CDR2 FQNEAQ (reference sequence). CDR3 DNA sequence: TGTGCCAGCAGCTTACTAGTAAGGAATGAGCAGTTCTTC. This codes for CASSLLVRNEQFF. Full variable domain (outside the CDR3, taken from reference TRBV7-9 and TRBJ2-1): DTGVSQNPRHKITKRGQNVTFRCDPISEHNRLYWYRQTLGQGPEFLTYFQNEAQLEKSRLLSDRFSAERPKGSFSTLEIQRTEQGDSAMYLCASSLLVRNEQFFGPGTRLTVL.

This clone showed up just once. The chain carries TRBV18 and TRBJ1-1; D gene unclear. Per germline, CDR1 KGHSH and CDR2 LQKENI. This CDR3 has 15 residues. The V end was cut by 6 bases, the J end by 0 bases, with 14 bases between. As DNA, the CDR3 is TGTGCCAGCTCTCCCCGTGGGAGCTTGAACACTGAAGCTTTCTTT. Protein sequence: CASSPRGSLNTEAFF.

The rearrangement links TRBV5-1 to TRBJ1-1; no firm D call. Trimming shortened V by 1 base and J by 4 bases, and 17 bases separated the two germline ends. Germline V lookup: CDR1 SGHRS, CDR2 YFSETQ. The length of the CDR3 is 16 residues. CDR3 residues: CASSLFTRTTGTEAFF. DNA of the CDR3: TGCGCCAGCAGCTTGTTTACCCGGACTACGGGCACTGAAGCTTTCTTT.